This T cell receptor (beta chain) emerged from a study of T cell responses to AZD1222 COVID-19 vaccine. Across the whole study: Second-dose intervals of approximately 4 or approximately 12 weeks were pooled. Regarding the study as a whole: Donors were chiefly white British, with a greater number of females, and clonal diversity was perhaps underestimated.

Profiled with immunoSEQ multiplex PCR; TCRdb holds only in-frame clones, not every one. Among approximately 120,000 clones listed, 91% were seen once. As regards this clone: Antigen: not known.

V dropped 4 bases and J dropped 5 bases, with 9 bases sitting between them. This CDR3 is built from 13 residues. Germline CDR1 is WNHNN and CDR2 is SYGVQD (reference sequence). This sample comprised peripheral blood, obtained on day 0 of AZD1222 vaccination. V gene TRBV10-1 combines with J gene TRBJ1-5; perhaps TRBD1 as D (6 bases). This sequence was found in an adult in good health. CDR3 residues: CASSATGYQPQHF. As DNA, the CDR3 is TGCGCCAGCAGTGCCACAGGGTATCAGCCCCAGCATTTT.